Each of the 8 T cell receptor beta chains below was sequenced from the same sample in a study of breast tumors, draining lymph nodes, adjacent tissues. Samples came from axillary lymph nodes draining the breast cancer. TCRdb called the multiplex PCR reads again in MiXCR, with one record for every CDR3 protein. The sample lists about 230,000 distinct CDR3 sequences; about 34% were seen once. Sequencing was carried out using axillary lymph node tissue. The receptor source for this set is a female donor with breast cancer. Some clones in this sample may be carry-over from other donors' samples.

This clonotype was recorded many times. The rearrangement links TRBV29-1 to TRBJ2-7; maybe TRBD1 (6 bases). Per the germline V gene, CDR1 is SQVTM and CDR2 is ANQGSEA. This CDR3 spans 12 amino acids. Between the trimmed V and J ends, which lost 4 bases and 0 bases, there was a span of 7 bases. CDR3 DNA sequence: TGCAGCGTTGTACAGGGCTCCTACGAGCAGTACTTC. Translating gives CSVVQGSYEQYF.

Concerning this clonotype itself: Given a much more abundant clone one base away, this may be a read error. This chain links TRBV30 with TRBJ1-5; D is unclear. The germline CDR1 and CDR2 sequences are GTSNPN and SVGIG (reference sequence). The CDR3 is made up of 16 amino acids. Between the trimmed V and J ends, which lost 4 bases and 0 bases, there was a span of 16 bases. CDR3 DNA: TGTGCCTGGACCCCAGGACCGCCGAATAGCAATCAGCCCCAGCATTTT. It yields the protein CAWTPGPPNSNQPQHF.

This clonotype was observed many times. The rearrangement joins TRBV10-2 to TRBJ2-7; the match to TRBD2 covers 11 bases. Losses at the gene ends were 6 bases for V and 2 bases for J; bases not matched to a gene: 6. Germline V CDR1 and CDR2: WSHSY, SAAADI. The CDR3 spans 15 residues. The CDR3 DNA sequence: TGCGCCAGCAGATCCGCGACTAGCGGGACCTACGAGCAGTACTTC. Amino acids: CASRSATSGTYEQYF.

This clonotype has a count of ten or more. The chain is built from TRBV9 and TRBJ2-3, with TRBD2 as a possible D gene (5 bases). CDR3 size: 13 residues. V was trimmed by 3 bases and J by 9 bases, leaving 14 bases between them. Per the germline V gene, CDR1 is SGDLS and CDR2 is YYNGEE. The CDR3 coding sequence is TGTGCCAGCAGCGAGGGAAAGCGGAGCACGCAGTATTTT. This gives the protein CASSEGKRSTQYF. The full variable domain, with the rest looked up from reference TRBV9 and TRBJ2-3, is DSGVTQTPKHLITATGQRVTLRCSPRSGDLSVYWYQQSLDQGLQFLIQYYNGEERAKGNILERFSAQQFPDLHSELNLSSLELGDSALYFCASSEGKRSTQYFGPGTRLTVL.

This clonotype has at least ten counts. The chain employs TRBV2 and TRBJ1-5, with a tentative D call TRBD1 (5 bases). Germline V gene lookup returns CDR1 SNHLY and CDR2 FYNNEI. V was shortened by 4 bases and J by 5 bases, with 12 bases between the two germline ends. The CDR3 contains 14 residues. The CDR3 reads CASSAGRAHQPQHF. As DNA, the CDR3 is TGTGCCAGCAGTGCGGGACGGGCGCATCAGCCCCAGCATTTT. Together with reference TRBV2 and TRBJ1-5, the CDR3 gives the full variable domain: EPEVTQTPSHQVTQMGQEVILRCVPISNHLYFYWYRQILGQKVEFLVSFYNNEISEKSEIFDDQFSVERPDGSNFTLKIRSTKLEDSAMYFCASSAGRAHQPQHFGDGTRLSIL.

This clonotype has a count of ten or more. The chain links TRBV6-5 to TRBJ1-5; D unresolved. The germline V and J ends were trimmed by 5 bases and 0 bases, with 5 bases remaining between them. CDR3 length: 13 residues. Per the germline V gene, CDR1 is MNHEY and CDR2 is SVGAGI. This CDR3 reads CASSPYSNQPQHF. The CDR3, as DNA: TGTGCCAGCAGTCCCTATAGCAATCAGCCCCAGCATTTT.

This chain links TRBV11-2 with TRBJ2-1; perhaps TRBD2 as D (6 bases). This CDR3 region has 16 residues. With 6 bases removed from V and 6 bases from J, the gap between germline ends came to 21 bases. The germline gives CDR1 SGHAT, CDR2 FQNNGV. The CDR3, as DNA: TGTGCCAGCAGAGACGGTGGCGGGACGGTCGGCAATGAGCAGTTCTTC. It translates to CASRDGGGTVGNEQFF.

There are many counts of this clonotype. This chain joins TRBV6-1 and TRBJ2-7; 7 bases align to TRBD1. Unmatched junction bases numbered 9, after V lost 4 bases and J lost 9 bases. Germline CDR1 is MNHNS and CDR2 is SASEGT. This CDR3 comprises 13 residues. CDR3 residues: CASSGTGAGWQYF. CDR3 DNA: TGTGCCAGCAGTGGAACAGGGGCCGGGTGGCAGTACTTC.